The following is a T cell receptor beta chain sequence with its context. V gave up 0 bases and J gave up 4 bases, with 13 bases separating them. The length of the CDR3 is 16 residues. Germline values: CDR1 SGHAT, CDR2 FQNNGV. Profiling relied on immunoSEQ multiplex PCR, and the TCRdb table lists in-frame clones only, not all of them. This table holds roughly 250,000 clones, around 86% found once. The sample originates from a study of blood T cell repertoires in COVID-19. The gene calls are TRBV11-2 and TRBJ2-1; D is perhaps TRBD2 (6 bases). Sequenced material: peripheral blood. The source is a woman in her fifties or sixties with active or convalescent COVID-19. CDR3 loop: CASSLDFSGVYNEQFF. Here the CDR3 DNA reads TGTGCCAGCAGCTTAGATTTTAGCGGAGTGTACAATGAGCAGTTCTTC.